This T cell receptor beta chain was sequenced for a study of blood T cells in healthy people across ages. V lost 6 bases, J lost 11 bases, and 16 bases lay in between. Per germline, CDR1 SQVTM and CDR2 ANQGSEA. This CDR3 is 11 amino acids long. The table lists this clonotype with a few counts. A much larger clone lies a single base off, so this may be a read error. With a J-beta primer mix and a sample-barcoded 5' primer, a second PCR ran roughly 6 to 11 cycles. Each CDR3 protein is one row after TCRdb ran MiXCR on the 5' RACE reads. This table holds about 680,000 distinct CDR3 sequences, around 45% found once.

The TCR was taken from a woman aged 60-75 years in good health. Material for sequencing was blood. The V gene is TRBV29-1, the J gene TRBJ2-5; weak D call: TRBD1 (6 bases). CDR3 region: CSVHRVNEQYF. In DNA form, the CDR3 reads TGCAGCGTCCACAGGGTCAATGAGCAGTACTTC. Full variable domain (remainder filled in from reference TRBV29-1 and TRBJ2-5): SAVISQKPSRDICQRGTSLTIQCQVDSQVTMMFWYRQQPGQSLTLIATANQGSEATYESGFVIDKFPISRPNLTFSTLTVSNMSPEDSSIYLCSVHRVNEQYFGPGTRLLVL.